Described below is a single TCR beta chain sequence and its context. Researchers barred patients who had uncontrolled infection, other autoimmune disease, pregnancy or lactation. Clinicians diagnosed patients from clinical symptoms, serum thyroxine and TRAb, thyroid ultrasound and orbital computed tomography. PBMCs were collected from a roughly 9.7 ml volume of fresh peripheral blood. Researchers took RNA transcripts and amplified the TCR beta CDR3 regions from them. TCR CDR3 underwent first-round RT-PCR with the HTBI primer set. TCRdb analysed the multiplex PCR reads with MiXCR anew, one entry per CDR3 protein. The sample lists approximately 520,000 distinct CDR3 sequences; around 22% were seen once. This record comes from a study of T cells in Graves' hyperthyroidism and ophthalmopathy. The sequenced sample was blood. The sequence was obtained from a woman in her twenties or thirties with Graves' ophthalmopathy.

The DNA of the CDR3 is TGTGCCAGCACCCCTGGGCAGTCCTACGAGCAGTACTTC. Its protein product is CASTPGQSYEQYF. V is TRBV28 and J is TRBJ2-7; the D is unclear. This CDR3 is built from 13 residues. CDR1 MDHEN and CDR2 SYDVKM come from the germline V gene. V was trimmed by 7 bases and J by 1 base, leaving 11 bases between them.